This T cell receptor beta chain was observed in a study of post-analysis software for immune sequencing data. This clonotype was seen a handful of times. The antigen remains unidentified. The junction had 8 bases not matched to a gene; V was cut back by 3 bases and J by 4 bases. CDR1 KGHDR and CDR2 SFDVKD come from the germline V gene. The CDR3 runs 16 residues. The TCR beta cDNA libraries contained unique molecular identifiers. T cells, roughly 0.9 to 11 million of them, yielded about 500,000 cDNA molecules. Using its own MiXCR run on the PCR reads, TCRdb lists one record per CDR3 protein. The table includes 700,000 to 800,000 distinct CDR3 sequences, roughly 30% detected once. The study, taken as a whole, reports: With F measure, samples from one preparation batch clustered together strongly. Comparison of patients with controls showed about 5 TRBV segments more frequent in patients, TRBV5-6, TRBV5-1 and TRBV20-1 among them.

The chain has TRBV24-1 and TRBJ2-5, with 9 positions matching TRBD1. Sequencing was performed on blood. The TCR was taken from a girl aged 5-17 years with multiple sclerosis. CDR3: CATSDTGQGLGETQYF. In DNA, the CDR3 is TGTGCCACCAGTGATACCGGACAGGGGCTGGGAGAGACCCAGTACTTC.